This TCR beta chain derives from a study of T cell responses to AZD1222 COVID-19 vaccine (dated by TCRdb to 2020 to 2022). For the study in its entirety: A total of 233 trial participants underwent TCR sequencing, of whom 207 received two doses of AZD1222 and about 25 received two doses of the MenACWY control vaccine. Trial participants were enrolled by age into subgroups of 18-55, 56-69 and 70-plus years, and about 150, 27 and 61 TCR-sequenced participants, respectively, were included in these subgroups. General conclusions and limits of the study: The 56-69-year group was small, and its depth increase did not reach significance, likely because of low power. Spike-specific TCR breadth and depth rose significantly after two AZD1222 doses compared with day 0 and with MenACWY recipients. No day 14 peak-response samples were available, so repertoires were characterized only after the peak T cell response. Reportedly, close to half of the unique spike-specific TCRs recognized epitopes lying outside the regions that are mutated in the B.1.351 and B.1.1.7 variants. CD4 TCRs associated with the vaccine covered the entire spike protein, and the dominant responses were in regions 160-218 and 743-854. Participants were mostly white British, with more females than males. The authors suggested clonal diversity may have been underestimated. Conclusions about previously exposed vaccinees are limited, since just five or six AZD1222 recipients were seropositive for SARS-CoV-2 at baseline.

The CDR3 numbers 13 residues from cysteine through phenylalanine. Solely the CDR3 DNA is kept, with 39 bases framed from the first base. As encoded in the germline V gene, CDR1 is SGHAT while CDR2 is FQNNGV. The V and J ends are trimmed by 0 bases and 6 bases, leaving 8 bases between them. Points on this clone: Its antigen target is currently unknown. Base qualities are not recorded, but no much larger clone differs from it by a single base.

What the time point label conveys for this sample: about 28 days (+/-7) after the second vaccine dose. Because spike-specific TCR depth and breadth did not differ between the two schedules, AZD1222 recipients who got a second dose at roughly 4 weeks were pooled with those who got a second dose at roughly 12 weeks. Vaccinee samples were obtained from the UK trials COV001 and COV002, which included a single-blind randomized controlled phase 2/3 trial of AZD1222 (ChAdOx1 nCoV-19) in healthy adults. Trial participant PBMC samples were collected at day 0 and day 28 after the second dose for TCRbeta chain sequencing. The CDR3 regions of human TCRbeta chains were analyzed by immunosequencing. Per the authors' processing: Repertoire TCRs were checked for matches against a reference library of SARS-CoV-2-specific TCRs that had been generated using the MIRA antigen-specificity platform. Breadth was defined as the fraction of unique TCRs that were SARS-CoV-2-associated. Depth was defined as the fraction of total T cells that were SARS-CoV-2-associated. Using the MIRA data, each spike-specific TCR was mapped to the spike region that the TCR reacts to and placed in a CD4 or CD8 class. Log10-transformed breadth and depth values were compared by one-way ANOVA with Sidak's multiple comparisons tests. TCRdb carries this immuneACCESS record with in-frame sequences only. Its versions omit some clonotypes, under half of them owing to an unresolved V gene in the studies checked, with the rest unexplained. V and J calls and clone size are as listed in that table; D and trimming were resolved from the DNA. The sample table records over 150,000 clones; roughly 90% of these occur just once. The top ten constitute 4% to 4.5% of the sample.

Here the chain combines TRBV11-2 and TRBJ1-1, and the D gene may be TRBD1, 5 bases matching. This receptor was obtained from an adult who received the AZD1222 COVID-19 vaccine. This specimen was peripheral blood, taken 28 days after the second AZD1222 dose. The DNA sequence follows: TGTGCCAGCAGCTTAGATCAAGGGGCTGAAGCTTTCTTT. Translated, this gives CASSLDQGAEAFF.